These 14 T cell receptor beta chains were sequenced from one sample in a study of T cells after yellow fever vaccination. MiXCR was run by TCRdb on the 5' RACE reads, yielding one entry per CDR3 protein. The sample records 300,000 to 450,000 distinct CDR3 sequences, around 8.1% being singletons. The sample consisted of PBMCs, taken approximately 47 days after the first yellow fever vaccination. These TCRs come from a young man who received the YFV17D yellow fever vaccine.

V and J are TRBV29-1 and TRBJ2-6; D uncertain. Germline V CDR1 and CDR2: SQVTM, ANQGSEA. This CDR3 spans 11 amino acids. Trimming cost V 6 bases and J 3 bases, with 3 bases left between them. CDR3 sequence reads: CSVGGANVLTF. The CDR3 DNA reads TGCAGCGTCGGTGGGGCCAACGTCCTGACTTTC. Variable domain in full (rest from reference TRBV29-1 and TRBJ2-6): SAVISQKPSRDICQRGTSLTIQCQVDSQVTMMFWYRQQPGQSLTLIATANQGSEATYESGFVIDKFPISRPNLTFSTLTVSNMSPEDSSIYLCSVGGANVLTFGAGSRLTVL.

This clonotype has only a few counts. The genes are TRBV4-3 and TRBJ1-4, with D tentatively TRBD1 (5 bases). V was trimmed by 0 bases and J by 7 bases, leaving 12 bases between them. CDR1 and CDR2 from the germline V gene are LGHNA and YSLEER. This CDR3 is built from 15 residues. The CDR3: CASSQDGTLGEKLFF. The CDR3, as DNA: TGCGCCAGCAGCCAAGACGGGACCTTGGGTGAAAAACTGTTTTTT.

The chain couples TRBV20-1 to TRBJ1-2, with TRBD1 matching 7 bases. Per germline, CDR1 DFQATT and CDR2 SNEGSKA (reference sequence). Trimming took 3 bases from V and 5 from J; bases not matched to a gene: 18. This CDR3 is 17 amino acids long. This CDR3 reads CSASGQDDYNPFYGYTF. The CDR3 region has the DNA TGCAGTGCTAGTGGACAGGACGACTATAACCCCTTTTATGGCTACACCTTC.

J is TRBJ2-7 and V is TRBV7-9, with 8 nucleotides matching TRBD1. Germline assignment: CDR1 SEHNR and CDR2 FQNEAQ (reference sequence). The CDR3 spans 15 residues. Trimming at V came to 1 base and at J to 7 bases, leaving 9 bases not matched to a gene. The CDR3 region is CASSLEGQVHWEQYF. CDR3 DNA: TGTGCCAGCAGCTTAGAGGGACAGGTACACTGGGAGCAGTACTTC.

This clonotype was detected only a few times. The rearrangement joins TRBV4-2 to TRBJ2-3; D might be TRBD2 (7 bases). V was shortened by 0 bases and J by 4 bases, with 14 bases between the two germline ends. The germline CDR1 and CDR2 sequences are LGHNA and YNFKEQ. The CDR3 consists of 16 residues. For the CDR3, the DNA is TGTGCCAGCAGCCAAGACGGGGGGCCCGGGGCAGATACGCAGTATTTT. It specifies CASSQDGGPGADTQYF.

The chain links TRBV12-3 or TRBV12-4 to TRBJ1-2; D may be TRBD1 (5 bases). Trimming took 3 bases from V and 11 from J, leaving 13 bases between them. This CDR3 comprises 12 residues. CDR3 in amino acids: CASSFGPGQYTF. DNA for the CDR3: TGTGCCAGCAGTTTTGGTCCGGGGCAGTACACCTTC.

This clonotype was observed a few times. The DNA for the CDR3 is TGTGCCAGCAGCGGAGCAGTCTCCTACAATGAGCAGTTCTTC. It specifies CASSGAVSYNEQFF. This chain uses TRBV9 with TRBJ2-1; the D is unclear. V was trimmed by 3 bases and J by 0 bases, leaving 7 bases between them. Germline CDR1 is SGDLS and CDR2 is YYNGEE. This CDR3 is built from 14 residues.

The table lists this clonotype with many counts. The chain has TRBV7-2 and TRBJ1-1; possible D gene TRBD1, 6 bases. CDR1 and CDR2 (germline): SGHTA, FQGNSA. The CDR3 totals 12 residues. V was shortened by 4 bases and J by 10 bases, with 13 bases between the two germline ends. The CDR3 here is CASSWAGAVAFF. The CDR3 bases are TGTGCCAGCAGCTGGGCAGGGGCTGTAGCTTTCTTT.

This clonotype was picked up a small number of times. In DNA, the CDR3 is TGCGCCAGCAGCCAAGATGTGGGCACTAATTCACCCCTCCACTTT. Its translation: CASSQDVGTNSPLHF. The J gene is TRBJ1-6, the V gene TRBV4-1, with D unresolved. V lost 0 bases and J lost 6, with 9 bases in between. The CDR3 runs to 15 residues. In germline, CDR1 is MGHRA, CDR2 YSYEKL.

This clonotype has more than one count but fewer than ten. The rearrangement joins TRBV5-4 to TRBJ1-1, with D maybe TRBD1 (5 bases). CDR1 and CDR2 from the germline V gene are SGHNT and YYREEE (reference sequence). CDR3 length: 12 residues. V was cut by 4 bases and J by 4 bases, with 8 bases left in between. The chain's CDR3 is CASSSGGTEAFF. The CDR3 DNA reads TGTGCCAGCAGCAGTGGGGGCACTGAAGCTTTCTTT.

This clonotype was seen a few times. The rearrangement uses TRBV24-1 and TRBJ2-3, with D perhaps TRBD1 or TRBD2 (5 bases each). V was shortened by 4 bases and J by 0 bases, with 13 bases between the two germline ends. Germline V gives CDR1 KGHDR, CDR2 SFDVKD. The CDR3 covers 16 residues. CDR3 residues: CATSDPGTSSTDTQYF. DNA of the CDR3: TGTGCCACCAGTGACCCCGGGACCTCTAGCACAGATACGCAGTATTTT.

This clonotype has at least ten counts. The rearrangement links TRBV7-2 to TRBJ2-1, with D unresolved. The V and J ends lost 1 base and 1 base respectively, with 8 bases between them. The length of the CDR3 is 15 residues. Germline V gene data show CDR1 as SGHTA and CDR2 as FQGNSA. The CDR3 DNA reads as TGTGCCAGCAGCTTAGGAGCAGCTTCCTACAATGAGCAGTTCTTC. Its translation: CASSLGAASYNEQFF.

This clonotype was seen only a few times. V gene TRBV19 combines with J gene TRBJ2-3; 8 positions agree with TRBD2. Germline CDR1 and CDR2: LNHDA and SQIVND (reference sequence). V lost 3 bases, J lost 5 bases, and 10 bases stayed unmatched. CDR3 length: 16 residues. This chain's CDR3 is CASSIPGGPSGDTQYF. The CDR3 DNA reads TGTGCCAGTAGTATCCCGGGGGGGCCTTCGGGAGATACGCAGTATTTT.

This chain links TRBV5-6 with TRBJ2-7, with TRBD1 identical over 8 bases. The length of the CDR3 is 17 residues. Germline CDR1 SGHDT, CDR2 YYEEEE. V lost 0 bases and J lost 0; bases outside the gene matches: 8. The CDR3 loop is CASSLAGWDRRSYEQYV. CDR3 nucleotide sequence: TGTGCCAGCAGCTTGGCCGGGTGGGACAGGCGCTCCTACGAGCAGTACGTC.